What follows are 13 T cell receptor beta chains derived from one specimen sequenced in a study of blood T cell repertoires in COVID-19. Clones were read by immunoSEQ multiplex PCR, and TCRdb kept only the in-frame ones, dropping some. In the table there are over 40,000 clones, approximately 85% of which are singletons. The sequenced sample was peripheral blood. The receptors stem from a human donor in a cohort sampled during active COVID-19.

The V gene is TRBV6-2 or TRBV6-3, the J gene TRBJ1-2, with D possibly matching TRBD1 (5 bases). The V gene's germline CDR1 is MNHEY and CDR2 SVGEGT. Trimming stripped 0 bases from V and 2 bases from J, with 10 bases between. The CDR3 consists of 15 residues. The CDR3 DNA reads TGTGCCAGCAGTTACTCTATCGCAGGGAACTATGGCTACACCTTC. It specifies CASSYSIAGNYGYTF.

A single count supports this clone. The V and J genes are TRBV5-6 and TRBJ1-2; no clear D gene. Per the germline V gene, CDR1 is SGHDT and CDR2 is YYEEEE. V was shortened by 0 bases and J by 2 bases, with 5 bases between the two germline ends. There are 13 residues in the CDR3. The CDR3 DNA reads TGTGCCAGCAGCTTGGGGGCGAACTATGGCTACACCTTC. This translates into CASSLGANYGYTF. Variable domain in full (rest from reference TRBV5-6 and TRBJ1-2): DAGVTQSPTHLIKTRGQQVTLRCSPKSGHDTVSWYQQALGQGPQFIFQYYEEEERQRGNFPDRFSGHQFPNYSSELNVNALLLGDSALYLCASSLGANYGYTFGSGTRLTVV.

This rearrangement joins TRBV2 to TRBJ2-2; 8 nucleotides match TRBD1. Germline CDR1 and CDR2: SNHLY and FYNNEI. J lost 6 bases, V lost 6 bases, and 9 bases had no gene match. The CDR3 extends over 15 amino acids. The CDR3 DNA follows: TGTGCCAGCAGAGCCTCAACAGGGGGGCCCGGGGAGCTGTTTTTT. This encodes CASRASTGGPGELFF. Based on the CDR3 plus reference TRBV2 and TRBJ2-2, the full variable domain is EPEVTQTPSHQVTQMGQEVILRCVPISNHLYFYWYRQILGQKVEFLVSFYNNEISEKSEIFDDQFSVERPDGSNFTLKIRSTKLEDSAMYFCASRASTGGPGELFFGEGSRLTVL.

This chain connects TRBV11-3 to TRBJ2-7; no definite D call. CDR1 and CDR2 from the germline V gene are SGHNT and YENEEA. The CDR3 has 12 residues. V was trimmed by 2 bases and J by 6 bases, leaving 8 bases between them. The CDR3 is CASSLSGGEQYF. CDR3 DNA sequence: TGTGCCAGCAGCTTATCGGGTGGCGAGCAGTACTTC.

The chain is built from TRBV18 and TRBJ2-7; the D gene is possibly TRBD1 (5 bases). Looked up from germline, CDR1 is KGHSH and CDR2 is LQKENI. The CDR3 covers 16 residues. Trimming took 1 base from V and 2 from J, leaving 15 bases between them. CDR3 sequence reads: CASSPQLGQSPYEQYF. In DNA form, the CDR3 reads TGTGCCAGCTCACCACAGTTGGGGCAGAGCCCCTACGAGCAGTACTTC.

This clone was detected a few times. The genes are TRBV7-8 and TRBJ2-1; D is ambiguous. Per the germline V gene, CDR1 is SGHVS and CDR2 is FQNEAQ. V lost 5 bases and J lost 5, with 10 bases in between. The CDR3 sequence is 13 residues long. The CDR3 nucleotides read TGTGCCAGCAGCCAAAGAGAACACAATGAGCAGTTCTTC. Amino acids: CASSQREHNEQFF. The whole variable domain, remainder taken from reference TRBV7-8 and TRBJ2-1, is GAGVSQSPRYKVAKRGQDVALRCDPISGHVSLFWYQQALGQGPEFLTYFQNEAQLDKSGLPSDRFFAERPEGSVSTLKIQRTQQEDSAVYLCASSQREHNEQFFGPGTRLTVL.

The chain joins TRBV14 to TRBJ1-1; weak D call: TRBD1 (6 bases). Trimming pared 0 bases from V and 8 bases from J, leaving 16 bases between. The CDR3 extends over 15 amino acids. Germline V gene lookup returns CDR1 SGHDN and CDR2 FVKESK. CDR3 DNA sequence: TGTGCCAGCAGCCAAGAGATCGGGACATTAAGGGAAGCTTTCTTT. This gives the protein CASSQEIGTLREAFF.

The chain links TRBV6-6 to TRBJ2-7; 9 bases are shared with TRBD1. Trimming took 5 bases from V and 4 from J; bases not matched to a gene: 9. Looked up from germline, CDR1 is MNHNY and CDR2 is SVGAGI (reference sequence). CDR3 size: 15 residues. This chain's CDR3 is CASSPSPGQGYEQYF. The CDR3 coding sequence is TGTGCCAGCAGTCCATCTCCGGGACAGGGTTACGAGCAGTACTTC.

The V and J genes are TRBV3-1 (or the pseudogene TRBV3-2) and TRBJ2-1; D is uncertain. The CDR3 covers 14 residues. The V end was cut by 1 base, the J end by 10 bases, with 14 bases between. Germline V gene sequence: CDR1 LGHDT, CDR2 YNNKEL (reference sequence). CDR3 in DNA: TGTGCCAGCAGCCAAGGTTCTGGAAGTAGCGAGCAGTTCTTC. It yields the protein CASSQGSGSSEQFF.

The V gene is TRBV24-1, the J gene TRBJ1-6, with a possible D match to TRBD1 (5 bases). Per the germline V gene, CDR1 is KGHDR and CDR2 is SFDVKD. Between the trimmed V and J ends, which lost 10 bases and 9 bases, there was a span of 21 bases. The CDR3 is made up of 15 amino acids. CDR3 nucleotide sequence: TGTGCCACAAAAACAGTCCCGGGGGGTTTTTCACCCCTCCACTTT. Translated, it gives CATKTVPGGFSPLHF.

The chain recombines TRBV29-1 with TRBJ2-5, with TRBD2 identical over 7 bases. The CDR3 sequence is 15 residues long. Germline CDR1 and CDR2: SQVTM and ANQGSEA. V was clipped by 4 bases and J by 2 bases; unmatched bases: 10. Written as DNA, the CDR3 is TGCAGCGTTGTACCCCGGTCGGGAGGTCAAGAGACCCAGTACTTC. Protein sequence: CSVVPRSGGQETQYF.

The chain combines TRBV3-1 (or the pseudogene TRBV3-2) with TRBJ1-3; perhaps TRBD1 as D (5 bases). The CDR3 is made up of 14 amino acids. In germline, CDR1 is LGHDT, CDR2 YNNKEL (reference sequence). V dropped 1 base and J dropped 4 bases, with 8 bases sitting between them. The DNA for the CDR3 is TGTGCCAGCAGCCAAGGCCCAGGGGGAAACACCATATATTTT. It yields the protein CASSQGPGGNTIYF.

J is TRBJ2-2 and V is TRBV5-4, with 10 positions matching TRBD2. Germline V lookup: CDR1 SGHNT, CDR2 YYREEE (reference sequence). The CDR3 loop spans 16 amino acids. Trimming removed 0 bases from V and 5 bases from J; junction bases left unmatched: 4. DNA of the CDR3: TGTGCCAGCAGCTTGGTTCCTAGCGGGGGTACCGGGGAGCTGTTTTTT. Translating it yields CASSLVPSGGTGELFF.